The rows below give T cell receptor beta chains drawn from one sample of a study of blood T cells in healthy people across ages. TCRdb reanalysed the 5' RACE reads using MiXCR and keeps one entry per CDR3 protein. The sample gives over 1,500,000 distinct CDR3 sequences, about 39% of which show up once; more than 20% is in the top ten. Material for sequencing was blood. These receptors were taken from a human donor in good health. Each CDR3 is given with its conserved first and last residue. Fields, in order: V gene, D gene, J gene, clone size, CDR3 DNA, CDR3 protein. D genes are given only for firm matches. Some rows mark clone size as missing; the rest say once, few, many or name a class of expanded clone.

V: TRBV6-6; D: NA; J: TRBJ2-1; size: NA; DNA: TGTGCCAGCAGTTTTCCAGGGGTTGGCTACAATGAGCAGTTCTTC; CDR3: CASSFPGVGYNEQFF
V: TRBV15; D: NA; J: TRBJ1-1; size: once; DNA: TGTGCCACCAGCAGTCGCAGGGAGACTGAAGCTTTCTTT; CDR3: CATSSRRETEAFF
V: TRBV12-3/TRBV12-4; D: NA; J: TRBJ1-5; size: NA; DNA: TGTGCCAGCAGTTTAGACTCCATGAGCAATCAGCCCCAGCATTTT; CDR3: CASSLDSMSNQPQHF
V: TRBV29-1; D: NA; J: TRBJ1-6; size: NA; DNA: TGCAGCGTTGAAGAGGGCGCTGGTTCGCCCCTCCACTTT; CDR3: CSVEEGAGSPLHF
V: TRBV7-2; D: NA; J: TRBJ1-4; size: NA; DNA: TGTGCCAGCAGCCCCGCCCCAATCGCAACTAATGAAAAACTGTTTTTT; CDR3: CASSPAPIATNEKLFF
V: TRBV3-1; D: TRBD2; J: TRBJ2-7; size: few; DNA: TGTGCCAGCAGCCAGGGACTAGCGGGGGTCTACGAGCAGTACTTC; CDR3: CASSQGLAGVYEQYF
V: TRBV27; D: NA; J: TRBJ1-5; size: few; DNA: TGTGCCAGCAGTCTAATTGGAGCGGGAAGGCGTAATCAGCCCCAGCATTTT; CDR3: CASSLIGAGRRNQPQHF
V: TRBV3-1; D: TRBD1; J: TRBJ1-2; size: NA; DNA: TGTGCCAGCAGCCAGGCGGGACAGTTAATCTATGGCTACACCTTC; CDR3: CASSQAGQLIYGYTF
V: TRBV6-1; D: NA; J: TRBJ2-4; size: NA; DNA: TGTGCCACCAGACAGACGCCAGTAAACATTCAGTACTTC; CDR3: CATRQTPVNIQYF
V: TRBV4-1; D: NA; J: TRBJ1-1; size: few; DNA: TGCGCCAGCAGCCAGTTCAGGGGAACTGAAGCTTTCTTT; CDR3: CASSQFRGTEAFF
V: TRBV6-6; D: TRBD1; J: TRBJ1-2; size: NA; DNA: TGTGCCAGCAGTAATCGAGGGACAGCCAGCGGCTACACCTTC; CDR3: CASSNRGTASGYTF
V: TRBV20-1; D: TRBD1; J: TRBJ1-6; size: NA; DNA: TGCAGTGCAAGGGGACAGAATAATTCACCCCTCCACTTT; CDR3: CSARGQNNSPLHF
V: TRBV4-2; D: TRBD2; J: TRBJ2-3; size: few; DNA: TGTGCCAGCAGCCTCTTCGGCGGGGGGGCGGTAGATACGCAGTATTTT; CDR3: CASSLFGGGAVDTQYF
V: TRBV5-1; D: NA; J: TRBJ1-4; size: NA; DNA: TGCGCCAGCAGCTTGGACCTACGAGGATATGAAAAACTGTTTTTT; CDR3: CASSLDLRGYEKLFF
V: TRBV6-2/TRBV6-3; D: TRBD1; J: TRBJ2-7; size: many; DNA: TGTGCCAGCAGACCGGGACAGGGATTCAACGAGCAGTACTTC; CDR3: CASRPGQGFNEQYF
V: TRBV6-2/TRBV6-3; D: TRBD1; J: TRBJ2-7; size: many; DNA: TGTGCCAGCAATATTGGGGGGACAGGGGGCTACGAGCAGTACTTC; CDR3: CASNIGGTGGYEQYF
V: TRBV12-3/TRBV12-4; D: NA; J: TRBJ1-1; size: few; DNA: TGTGCCAGCAGTTTAATAAAGGACACTGAAGCTTTCTTT; CDR3: CASSLIKDTEAFF
V: TRBV3-1; D: TRBD1; J: TRBJ1-2; size: NA; DNA: TGTGCCAGCGGTCCACAGGGGTACTATGGCTACACCTTC; CDR3: CASGPQGYYGYTF
V: TRBV5-1; D: NA; J: TRBJ1-2; size: NA; DNA: TGCGCCAGCAGCCCCCTCCGTGGAGACTATGGCTACACCTTC; CDR3: CASSPLRGDYGYTF
V: TRBV6-1; D: NA; J: TRBJ2-5; size: many; DNA: TGTGCCAGCAGAGTCGGGTCCCAAGAGACCCAGTACTTC; CDR3: CASRVGSQETQYF
V: TRBV5-8; D: TRBD1; J: TRBJ2-1; size: NA; DNA: TGTGCCAGCAGCCCGGGGACAGACCACTACAATGAGCAGTTCTTC; CDR3: CASSPGTDHYNEQFF
V: TRBV28; D: TRBD1; J: TRBJ2-7; size: NA; DNA: TGTGCCAGCAGACAGAGGACAGGGACCTACTACGAGCAGTACTTC; CDR3: CASRQRTGTYYEQYF
V: TRBV18; D: NA; J: TRBJ2-5; size: few; DNA: TGTGCCAGCTCACACTCAGAACTTCCCCAAGAGACCCAGTACTTC; CDR3: CASSHSELPQETQYF
V: TRBV24-1; D: NA; J: TRBJ1-5; size: NA; DNA: TGTGCCACCAGTCAGGACGGTCGCAATCAGCCCCAGCATTTT; CDR3: CATSQDGRNQPQHF
V: TRBV5-6; D: NA; J: TRBJ2-7; size: NA; DNA: TGTGCCAGCAGCTTGGTTGGCGGGGTCGACGAGCAGTACTTC; CDR3: CASSLVGGVDEQYF
V: TRBV10-3; D: NA; J: TRBJ2-6; size: few; DNA: TGTGCCATCAGTGAAGTATTTACTGGGGCCAACGTCCTGACTTTC; CDR3: CAISEVFTGANVLTF
V: TRBV28; D: TRBD1; J: TRBJ2-1; size: few; DNA: TGTGCCAGCAGCCCCGCGGGACAGGGAATCGGCGAGCAGTTCTTC; CDR3: CASSPAGQGIGEQFF
V: TRBV5-6; D: TRBD1; J: TRBJ1-1; size: once; DNA: TGTGCCAGCAGCTTTTGGACAGGCCTAGCCCATATGAACACTGAAGCTTTCTTT; CDR3: CASSFWTGLAHMNTEAFF
V: TRBV7-2; D: NA; J: TRBJ2-2; size: few; DNA: TGTGCCAGCACTCAGGGCCAGAACACTGGGGAGCTGTTTTTT; CDR3: CASTQGQNTGELFF
V: TRBV12-3/TRBV12-4; D: NA; J: TRBJ2-5; size: few; DNA: TGTGCCAGCAGTTTCCCCGGGACGGCCCGCCAAGAGACCCAGTACTTC; CDR3: CASSFPGTARQETQYF
V: TRBV9; D: TRBD2; J: TRBJ2-3; size: NA; DNA: TGTGCCAGCAGTGAAGGACTAGCGGGCCCCGCGCAGTATTTT; CDR3: CASSEGLAGPAQYF
V: TRBV7-2; D: TRBD1; J: TRBJ1-6; size: few; DNA: TGTGCCAGCAGCTTAGTCTTCAGGGGGCGACCCACCTCCCGTAATTCACCCCTCCACTTT; CDR3: CASSLVFRGRPTSRNSPLHF
V: TRBV12-3/TRBV12-4; D: NA; J: TRBJ1-2; size: few; DNA: TGTGCCAGCAGTTTTGTTCGCTATGGCTACACCTTC; CDR3: CASSFVRYGYTF
V: TRBV7-2; D: TRBD1; J: TRBJ1-2; size: many; DNA: TGTGCCAGCAGAATGGACAGGGTGGCTGGCTACACCTTC; CDR3: CASRMDRVAGYTF
V: TRBV6-5; D: TRBD1; J: TRBJ2-4; size: NA; DNA: TGTGCCAGCAGCCGGGACAGCCCTTATGGGAACATTCAGTACTTC; CDR3: CASSRDSPYGNIQYF
V: TRBV7-7; D: NA; J: TRBJ2-5; size: NA; DNA: TGTGCTAGCAGCTTCCAAGCAGGCGCCCAAGAGACCCAGTACTTC; CDR3: CASSFQAGAQETQYF
V: TRBV3-1; D: NA; J: TRBJ1-5; size: NA; DNA: TGTGCCAGCAGCCAAGCCTTCGACAGCAATCAGCCCCAGCATTTT; CDR3: CASSQAFDSNQPQHF
V: TRBV24-1; D: NA; J: TRBJ2-1; size: NA; DNA: TGTGCCACCAGTGACCTAGATGAGGAGCTCTACAATGAGCAGTTCTTC; CDR3: CATSDLDEELYNEQFF
V: TRBV6-2/TRBV6-3; D: TRBD1; J: TRBJ1-1; size: NA; DNA: TGTGCCAGCAGTTACCTTGGGACAGGGCTCACCAACACTGAAGCTTTCTTT; CDR3: CASSYLGTGLTNTEAFF
V: TRBV20-1; D: NA; J: TRBJ1-2; size: NA; DNA: TGCAGTGCCCCCACAGGTAGCTACTATGGCTACACCTTC; CDR3: CSAPTGSYYGYTF
V: TRBV6-6; D: NA; J: TRBJ1-4; size: NA; DNA: TGTGCCAGCAGTTACGGTAATGAAAAACTGTTTTTT; CDR3: CASSYGNEKLFF
V: TRBV19; D: NA; J: TRBJ2-1; size: once; DNA: TGTGCCAGTAGTATAGTCGGTGTCTCCTACAATGAGCAGTTCTTC; CDR3: CASSIVGVSYNEQFF
V: TRBV12-3/TRBV12-4; D: TRBD1; J: TRBJ2-5; size: few; DNA: TGTGCCAGCAGTAAGACAGGGGCCCTCCAAGAGACCCAGTACTTC; CDR3: CASSKTGALQETQYF
V: TRBV27; D: TRBD1; J: TRBJ2-6; size: NA; DNA: TGTGCCAGCTCCGGACAGGGTCTCTCTGGGGCCAACGTCCTGACTTTC; CDR3: CASSGQGLSGANVLTF
V: TRBV6-5; D: NA; J: TRBJ2-6; size: NA; DNA: TGTGCCAGCGGCCAAGATGGGGCCAACGTCCTGACTTTC; CDR3: CASGQDGANVLTF
V: TRBV19; D: NA; J: TRBJ2-7; size: NA; DNA: TGTGCCAGTAGTATACGGGGACCTCCGACCTCCTACGAGCAGTACTTC; CDR3: CASSIRGPPTSYEQYF
V: TRBV20-1; D: NA; J: TRBJ2-1; size: once; DNA: TGCAGTGCAAGGACCCCTAGCACCTACAATGAGCAGTTCTTC; CDR3: CSARTPSTYNEQFF
V: TRBV27; D: NA; J: TRBJ2-7; size: NA; DNA: TGTGCCAGCAGTGTCACGAGGGATGGCCTACGCTACGAGCAGTACTTC; CDR3: CASSVTRDGLRYEQYF
V: TRBV6-1; D: NA; J: TRBJ2-1; size: NA; DNA: TGTGCCAGCACCGAAACTCCGACGCCGAGGGAGCAGTTCTTC; CDR3: CASTETPTPREQFF
V: TRBV4-2; D: TRBD2; J: TRBJ2-7; size: NA; DNA: TGTGCCAGCAGCCAAGTCCCGGGACTAAAACCCTACGGGCAGTACTTC; CDR3: CASSQVPGLKPYGQYF
V: TRBV7-2; D: NA; J: TRBJ1-6; size: few; DNA: TGTGCCAGCACCAACGGGCAGGGAAATTCACCCCTCCACTTT; CDR3: CASTNGQGNSPLHF
V: TRBV4-3; D: NA; J: TRBJ1-5; size: many; DNA: TGCGCCAGCAGCCAAGATCGGCGTCAGCCCCAGCATTTT; CDR3: CASSQDRRQPQHF
V: TRBV4-3; D: NA; J: TRBJ2-1; size: once; DNA: TGCGCCAGCAGCAACGAATACAATGAGCAGTTCTTC; CDR3: CASSNEYNEQFF
V: TRBV18; D: TRBD2; J: TRBJ2-7; size: NA; DNA: TGTGCCAGCTCACCGTCTAGCGGGGGGCGGTACGAGCAGTACTTC; CDR3: CASSPSSGGRYEQYF
V: TRBV2; D: NA; J: TRBJ2-1; size: few; DNA: TGTGCCAGCAGTGAAGTACGAGGTGGTGAGCAGTTCTTC; CDR3: CASSEVRGGEQFF
V: TRBV6-1; D: NA; J: TRBJ1-5; size: NA; DNA: TGTGCCAGCAGTGAAAATACGGTGTCTCAGCCCCAGCATTTT; CDR3: CASSENTVSQPQHF
V: TRBV12-3/TRBV12-4; D: NA; J: TRBJ1-2; size: NA; DNA: TGTGCCAGCAGTTTTTCGGACACCGGCTACACCTTC; CDR3: CASSFSDTGYTF